A single sample is the source of the 14 T cell receptor beta chains below, sequenced in a study of T cell changes during pregnancy in multiple sclerosis. Only in-frame clones appear in the TCRdb table, and some are missing; sequencing was by immunoSEQ multiplex PCR. The repertoire includes around 40,000 clones, about 88% of them detected once, and roughly 1.1% sits in the top ten. The sample in question was CD4+ T cells from peripheral blood mononuclear cells, obtained in the first trimester of pregnancy. The receptors originated from a female donor with multiple sclerosis, enrolled in a pregnancy study.

V is TRBV9 and J is TRBJ2-1; the D gene is possibly TRBD1 (5 bases). Trimming removed 2 bases at V and 6 bases at J, with 6 bases between. This CDR3 spans 12 amino acids. Looked up from germline, CDR1 is SGDLS and CDR2 is YYNGEE. Here the CDR3 reads CASSVDSNEQFF. CDR3 sequence (DNA): TGTGCCAGCAGCGTCGACAGCAATGAGCAGTTCTTC.

V and J are TRBV28 and TRBJ1-2; a weak D match, TRBD1 (5 bases). The CDR3 is 13 amino acids. The germline CDR1 and CDR2 sequences are MDHEN and SYDVKM. The V end lost 3 bases, the J end lost 3 bases, and 8 bases lay between the germline ends. CDR3 protein: CASSFGGDYGYTF. Written as DNA, the CDR3 is TGTGCCAGCAGTTTCGGGGGGGACTATGGCTACACCTTC.

This clone was found once. The gene calls are TRBV5-1 and TRBJ1-2, with 8 bases aligning to TRBD1. The CDR3 runs 18 residues. V was pared by 0 bases and J by 5 bases, with 15 bases of the junction left unmatched. Germline V gives CDR1 SGHRS, CDR2 YFSETQ. As DNA, the CDR3 is TGCGCCAGCAGCTTGGGTGACGTATTCCAGGGGGCTGCATATGGCTACACCTTC. This translates into CASSLGDVFQGAAYGYTF.

The chain links TRBV18 to TRBJ2-2, with TRBD2 identical over 8 bases. The germline V gene has CDR1 KGHSH and CDR2 LQKENI. The CDR3 has 16 amino acids. With V trimmed by 1 base and J by 7 bases, 8 bases remained unmatched. The CDR3 is CASSPLAGGSDGELFF. The CDR3, as DNA: TGTGCCAGCTCACCACTTGCGGGAGGAAGTGACGGGGAGCTGTTTTTT.

CDR3 in DNA: TGTGCCACCAGCAGAGATCGAGGGGGAGGGGGCTACACCTTC. This translates into CATSRDRGGGGYTF. V usage is TRBV15 and J usage is TRBJ1-2; tentative D call: TRBD1 (6 bases). The CDR3 has 14 amino acids. The V end was cut by 0 bases, the J end by 8 bases, with 13 bases between. Germline V lookup: CDR1 LNHNV, CDR2 YYDKDF (reference sequence).

V usage is TRBV4-2 and J usage is TRBJ2-7; 8 bases map to TRBD2. V shed 0 bases and J 2 bases; nucleotides not matched to a gene: 9. CDR3 length: 17 residues. Germline values: CDR1 LGHNA, CDR2 YNFKEQ. The chain's CDR3 is CASSQEYSGSTAYEQYF. The CDR3 nucleotides are TGTGCCAGCAGCCAAGAGTACAGCGGGAGCACCGCCTACGAGCAGTACTTC.

The chain carries TRBV19 and TRBJ2-5; tentatively, D is TRBD2 (5 bases). Deletions cut 0 bases from V and 2 bases from J, with 19 bases between. The germline V gene encodes CDR1 LNHDA and CDR2 SQIVND (reference sequence). The CDR3 is 18 residues long. DNA for the CDR3: TGTGCCAGTAGTATAGATCTCCGGCAGGACCGGGAACAAGAGACCCAGTACTTC. This sequence encodes CASSIDLRQDREQETQYF.

The gene calls are TRBV5-6 and TRBJ2-7; D unresolved. The germline CDR1 and CDR2 sequences are SGHDT and YYEEEE. The V and J ends lost 3 bases and 3 bases respectively, with 10 bases between them. This CDR3 contains 13 residues. The CDR3 DNA is TGTGCCAGCAGCTGGGTGACGGGCTACGAGCAGTACTTC. Its protein is CASSWVTGYEQYF. Full variable domain (remainder filled in from reference TRBV5-6 and TRBJ2-7): DAGVTQSPTHLIKTRGQQVTLRCSPKSGHDTVSWYQQALGQGPQFIFQYYEEEERQRGNFPDRFSGHQFPNYSSELNVNALLLGDSALYLCASSWVTGYEQYFGPGTRLTVT.

V usage is TRBV5-1 and J usage is TRBJ1-4; possibly TRBD1 for D (5 bases). Trimming pared 0 bases from V and 7 bases from J, leaving 7 bases between. Germline CDR1 reads SGHRS; CDR2 reads YFSETQ. The CDR3 length is 13 residues. The DNA of the CDR3 is TGCGCCAGCAGCTTGGAAAGGGGTGAAAAACTGTTTTTT. Protein: CASSLERGEKLFF.

The V and J genes are TRBV10-1 and TRBJ2-3; unclear D gene. This CDR3 is built from 16 residues. CDR1 is WNHNN, CDR2 SYGVQD, per germline (reference sequence). Deletions cut 2 bases from V and 0 bases from J, with 12 bases between. Written as DNA, the CDR3 is TGCGCCAGCAGTGAGGATCTGGCGGCTAGCACAGATACGCAGTATTTT. Its protein product is CASSEDLAASTDTQYF.

V gene TRBV14 combines with J gene TRBJ2-3; 9 nucleotides align to TRBD1. The CDR3 contains 15 residues. The junction had 6 bases not matched to a gene; V was cut back by 5 bases and J by 3 bases. Looked up from germline, CDR1 is SGHDN and CDR2 is FVKESK. This CDR3 is CASSSDRGLTDTQYF. CDR3 nucleotides: TGTGCCAGCAGCTCCGACAGGGGGTTGACAGATACGCAGTATTTT. Full variable domain (remainder filled in from reference TRBV14 and TRBJ2-3): EAGVTQFPSHSVIEKGQTVTLRCDPISGHDNLYWYRRVMGKEIKFLLHFVKESKQDESGMPNNRFLAERTGGTYSTLKVQPAELEDSGVYFCASSSDRGLTDTQYFGPGTRLTVL.

This clone has just a few counts. This chain joins TRBV6-5 and TRBJ1-2; 8 bases map to TRBD1. The V segment lost 6 bases and the J segment 7 bases; nucleotides outside the gene matches: 13. In germline, CDR1 is MNHEY, CDR2 SVGAGI. The CDR3 is 15 residues long. The CDR3 region is CASRPPTGDGSGYTF. CDR3 in DNA: TGTGCCAGCAGACCGCCGACAGGGGATGGTAGTGGCTACACCTTC.

This rearrangement joins TRBV27 to TRBJ2-7; no firm D call. The length of the CDR3 is 11 residues. Germline values: CDR1 MNHEY, CDR2 SMNVEV (reference sequence). V was pared by 6 bases and J by 5 bases, with 8 bases between. CDR3 amino acids: CASSTSHEQYF. The CDR3 DNA reads as TGTGCCAGCAGCACTTCTCACGAGCAGTACTTC.

J is TRBJ2-5 and V is TRBV27, with a weak D call TRBD1 (6 bases). Looked up from germline, CDR1 is MNHEY and CDR2 is SMNVEV (reference sequence). The germline V and J ends were trimmed by 5 bases and 0 bases, with 10 bases remaining between them. This CDR3 has 14 amino acids. In nucleotides, the CDR3 is TGTGCCAGCAGTAGGGGGATGTACCAAGAGACCCAGTACTTC. This sequence encodes CASSRGMYQETQYF.